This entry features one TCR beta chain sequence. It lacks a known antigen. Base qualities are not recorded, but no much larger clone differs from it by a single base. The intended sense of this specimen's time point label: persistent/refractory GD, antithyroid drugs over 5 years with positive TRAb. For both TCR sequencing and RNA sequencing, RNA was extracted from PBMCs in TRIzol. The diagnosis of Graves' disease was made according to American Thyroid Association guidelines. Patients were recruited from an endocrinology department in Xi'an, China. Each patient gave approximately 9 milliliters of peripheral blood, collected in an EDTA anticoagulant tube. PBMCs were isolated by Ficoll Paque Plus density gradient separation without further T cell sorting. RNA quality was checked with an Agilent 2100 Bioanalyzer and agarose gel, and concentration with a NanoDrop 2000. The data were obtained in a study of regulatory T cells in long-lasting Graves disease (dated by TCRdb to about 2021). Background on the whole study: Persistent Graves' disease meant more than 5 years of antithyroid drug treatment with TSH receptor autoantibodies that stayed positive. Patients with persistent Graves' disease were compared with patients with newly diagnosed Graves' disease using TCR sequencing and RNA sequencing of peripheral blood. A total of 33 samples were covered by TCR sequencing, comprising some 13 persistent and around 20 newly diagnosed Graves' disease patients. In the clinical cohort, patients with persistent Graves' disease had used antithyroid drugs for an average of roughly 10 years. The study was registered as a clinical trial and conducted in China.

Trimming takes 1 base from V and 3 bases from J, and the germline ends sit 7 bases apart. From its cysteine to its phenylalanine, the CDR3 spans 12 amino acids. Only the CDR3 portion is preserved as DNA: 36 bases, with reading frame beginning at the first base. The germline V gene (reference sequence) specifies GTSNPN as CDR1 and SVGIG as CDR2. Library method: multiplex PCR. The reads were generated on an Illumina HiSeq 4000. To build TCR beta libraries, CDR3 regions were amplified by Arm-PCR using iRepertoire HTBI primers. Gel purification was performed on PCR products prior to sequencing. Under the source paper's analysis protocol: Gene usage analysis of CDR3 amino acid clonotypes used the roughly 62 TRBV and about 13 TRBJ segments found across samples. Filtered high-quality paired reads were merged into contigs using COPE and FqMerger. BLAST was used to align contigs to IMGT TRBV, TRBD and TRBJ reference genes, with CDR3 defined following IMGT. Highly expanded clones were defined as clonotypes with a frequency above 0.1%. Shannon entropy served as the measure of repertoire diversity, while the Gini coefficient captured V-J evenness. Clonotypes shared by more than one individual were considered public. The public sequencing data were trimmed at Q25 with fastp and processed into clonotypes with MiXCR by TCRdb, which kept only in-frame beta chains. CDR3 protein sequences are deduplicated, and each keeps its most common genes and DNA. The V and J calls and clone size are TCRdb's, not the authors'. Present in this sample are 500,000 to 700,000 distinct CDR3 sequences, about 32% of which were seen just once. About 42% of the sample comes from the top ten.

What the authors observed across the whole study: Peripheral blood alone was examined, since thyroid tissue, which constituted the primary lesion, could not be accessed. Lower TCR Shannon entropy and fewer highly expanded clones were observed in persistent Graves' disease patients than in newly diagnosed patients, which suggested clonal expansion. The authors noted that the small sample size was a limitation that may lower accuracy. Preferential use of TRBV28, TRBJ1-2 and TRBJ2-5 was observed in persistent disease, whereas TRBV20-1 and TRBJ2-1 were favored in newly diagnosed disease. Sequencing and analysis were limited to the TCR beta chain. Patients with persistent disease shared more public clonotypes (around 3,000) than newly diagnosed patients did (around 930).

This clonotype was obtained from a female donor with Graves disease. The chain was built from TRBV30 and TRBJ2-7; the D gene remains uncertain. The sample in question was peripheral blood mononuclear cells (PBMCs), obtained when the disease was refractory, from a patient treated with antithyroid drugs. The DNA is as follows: TGTGCCTGGAGTGAACATGGCTACGAGCAGTACTTC. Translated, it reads CAWSEHGYEQYF.